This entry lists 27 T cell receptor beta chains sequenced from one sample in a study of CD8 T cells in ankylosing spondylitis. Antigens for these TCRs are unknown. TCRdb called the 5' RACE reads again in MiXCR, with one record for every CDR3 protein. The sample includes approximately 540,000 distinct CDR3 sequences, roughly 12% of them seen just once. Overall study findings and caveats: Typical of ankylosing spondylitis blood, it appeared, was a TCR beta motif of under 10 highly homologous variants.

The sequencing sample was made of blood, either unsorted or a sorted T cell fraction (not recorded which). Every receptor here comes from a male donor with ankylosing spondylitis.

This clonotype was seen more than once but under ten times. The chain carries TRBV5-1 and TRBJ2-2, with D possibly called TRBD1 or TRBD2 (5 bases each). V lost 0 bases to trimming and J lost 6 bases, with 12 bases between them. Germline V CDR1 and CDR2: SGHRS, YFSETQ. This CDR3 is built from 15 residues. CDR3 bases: TGCGCCAGCAGCTTGGGGGCAGGGAGCGCCGGGGAGCTGTTTTTT. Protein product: CASSLGAGSAGELFF.

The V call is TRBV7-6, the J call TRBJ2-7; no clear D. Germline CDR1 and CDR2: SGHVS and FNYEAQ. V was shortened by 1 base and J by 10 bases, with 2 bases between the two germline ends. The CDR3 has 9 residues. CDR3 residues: CASSLEQYF. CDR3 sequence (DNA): TGTGCCAGCAGCTTAGAACAGTACTTC.

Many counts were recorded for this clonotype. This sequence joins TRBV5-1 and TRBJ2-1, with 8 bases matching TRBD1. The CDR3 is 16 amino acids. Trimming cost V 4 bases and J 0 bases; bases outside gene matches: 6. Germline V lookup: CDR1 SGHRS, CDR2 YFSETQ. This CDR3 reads CASSVQTGASYNEQFF. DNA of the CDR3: TGCGCCAGCAGCGTCCAGACAGGGGCCTCCTACAATGAGCAGTTCTTC.

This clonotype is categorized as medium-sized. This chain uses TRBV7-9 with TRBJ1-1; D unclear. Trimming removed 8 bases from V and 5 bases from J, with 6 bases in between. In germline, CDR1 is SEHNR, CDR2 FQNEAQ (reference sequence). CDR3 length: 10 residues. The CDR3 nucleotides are TGTGCCAGCCAGGAAACTGAAGCTTTCTTT. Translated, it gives CASQETEAFF.

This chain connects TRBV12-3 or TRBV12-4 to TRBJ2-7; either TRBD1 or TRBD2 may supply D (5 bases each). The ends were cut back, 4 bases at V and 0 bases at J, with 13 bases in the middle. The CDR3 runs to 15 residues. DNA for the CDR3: TGTGCCAGCAGTTCAGGCCGGGACGCCTCCTACGAGCAGTACGTC. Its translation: CASSSGRDASYEQYV.

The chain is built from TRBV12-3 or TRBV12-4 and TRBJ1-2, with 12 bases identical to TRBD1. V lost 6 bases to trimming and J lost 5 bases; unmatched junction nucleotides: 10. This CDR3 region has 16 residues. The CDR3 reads CASSTSGQGARYGYTF. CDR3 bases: TGTGCCAGCAGCACTTCGGGACAGGGGGCTAGGTATGGCTACACCTTC.

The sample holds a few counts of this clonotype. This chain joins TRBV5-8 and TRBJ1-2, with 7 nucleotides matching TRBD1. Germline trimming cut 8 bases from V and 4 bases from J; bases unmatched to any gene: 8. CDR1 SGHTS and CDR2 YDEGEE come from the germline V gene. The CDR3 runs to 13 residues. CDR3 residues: CASSTGPTYGYTF. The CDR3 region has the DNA TGTGCCAGTTCGACAGGGCCCACCTATGGCTACACCTTC.

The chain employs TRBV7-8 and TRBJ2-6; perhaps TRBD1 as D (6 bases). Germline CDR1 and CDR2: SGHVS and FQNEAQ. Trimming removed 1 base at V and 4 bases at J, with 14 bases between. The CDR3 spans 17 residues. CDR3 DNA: TGTGCCAGCAGCTTAGGGAGGACAGTTTCGGGGGCCAACGTCCTGACTTTC. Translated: CASSLGRTVSGANVLTF.

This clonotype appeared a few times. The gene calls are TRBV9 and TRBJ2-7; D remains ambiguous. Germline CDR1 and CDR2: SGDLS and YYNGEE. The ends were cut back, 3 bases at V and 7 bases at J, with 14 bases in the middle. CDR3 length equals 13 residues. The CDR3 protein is CASSAKTRPEQYV. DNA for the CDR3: TGTGCCAGCAGCGCTAAGACTCGTCCGGAGCAGTACGTC.

The chain's CDR3 is CASSWISGRNTQYF. In DNA form, the CDR3 reads TGTGCCAGCAGCTGGATTAGCGGGAGAAATACGCAGTATTTT. The V call is TRBV7-9, the J call TRBJ2-3; 9 nucleotides line up with TRBD2. The germline gives CDR1 SEHNR, CDR2 FQNEAQ (reference sequence). This CDR3 has 14 amino acids. The trim removed 4 bases at V and 7 bases at J, leaving 6 bases unmatched.

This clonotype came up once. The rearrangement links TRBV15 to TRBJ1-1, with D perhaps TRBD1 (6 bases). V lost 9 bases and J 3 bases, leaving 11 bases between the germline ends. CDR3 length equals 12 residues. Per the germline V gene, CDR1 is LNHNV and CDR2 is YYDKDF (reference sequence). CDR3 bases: TGTGCCACTAGACAGGAGTACACTGAAGCTTTCTTT. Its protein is CATRQEYTEAFF.

The CDR3 region is CATLSGETYNEQFF. As DNA, the CDR3 is TGTGCCACCTTAAGCGGAGAAACATACAATGAGCAGTTCTTC. The chain combines TRBV10-3 with TRBJ2-1, with a tentative D call TRBD2 (5 bases). V lost 10 bases, J lost 4 bases, and 17 bases lay in between. The CDR3 contains 14 residues. Germline CDR1 reads ENHRY; CDR2 reads SYGVKD.

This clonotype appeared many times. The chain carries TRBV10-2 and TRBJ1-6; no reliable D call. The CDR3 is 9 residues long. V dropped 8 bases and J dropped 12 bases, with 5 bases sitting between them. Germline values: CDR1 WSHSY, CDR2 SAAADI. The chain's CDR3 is CASGIPLHF. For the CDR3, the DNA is TGCGCCAGCGGAATACCCCTCCACTTT.

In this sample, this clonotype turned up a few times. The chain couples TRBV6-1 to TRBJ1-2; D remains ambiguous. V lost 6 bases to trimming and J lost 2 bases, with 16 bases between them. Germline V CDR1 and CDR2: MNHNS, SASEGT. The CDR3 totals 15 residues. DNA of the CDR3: TGTGCCAGCAGCACCTGGGTCCCCGGGAACTATGGCTACACCTTC. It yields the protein CASSTWVPGNYGYTF.

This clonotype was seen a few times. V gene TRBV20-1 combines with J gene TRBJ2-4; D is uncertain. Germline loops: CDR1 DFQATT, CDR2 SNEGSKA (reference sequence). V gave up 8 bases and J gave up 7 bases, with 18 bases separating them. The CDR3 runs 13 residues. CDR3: CSPRRWDLNIQYF. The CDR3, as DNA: TGCAGTCCGCGAAGGTGGGATTTGAACATTCAGTACTTC.

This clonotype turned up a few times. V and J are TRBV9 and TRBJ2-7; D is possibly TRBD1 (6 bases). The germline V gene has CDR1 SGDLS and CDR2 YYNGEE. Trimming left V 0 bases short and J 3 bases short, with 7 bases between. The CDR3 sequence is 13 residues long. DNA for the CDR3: TGTGCCAGCAGCGTAGGGGACAACTACGAGCAGTACTTC. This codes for CASSVGDNYEQYF.

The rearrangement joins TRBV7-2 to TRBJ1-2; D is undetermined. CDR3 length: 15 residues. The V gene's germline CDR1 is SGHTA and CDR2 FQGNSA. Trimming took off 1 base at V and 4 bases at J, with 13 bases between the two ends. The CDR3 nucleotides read TGTGCCAGCAGCTTAGGGATTGGTCAGACCTATGGCTACACCTTC. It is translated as CASSLGIGQTYGYTF.

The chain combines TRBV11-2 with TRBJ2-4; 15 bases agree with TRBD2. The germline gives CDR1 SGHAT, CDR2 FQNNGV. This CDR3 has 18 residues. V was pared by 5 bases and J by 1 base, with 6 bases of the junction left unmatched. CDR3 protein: CASSQGLAGGPAKNIQYF. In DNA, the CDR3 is TGTGCCAGCAGCCAAGGACTAGCGGGAGGGCCGGCCAAAAACATTCAGTACTTC.

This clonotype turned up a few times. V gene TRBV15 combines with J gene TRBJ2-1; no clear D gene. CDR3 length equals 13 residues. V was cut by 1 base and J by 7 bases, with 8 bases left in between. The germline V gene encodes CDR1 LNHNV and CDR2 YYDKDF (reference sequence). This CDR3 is CATSRAGNNEQFF. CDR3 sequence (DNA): TGTGCCACCAGCAGAGCAGGTAATAATGAGCAGTTCTTC.

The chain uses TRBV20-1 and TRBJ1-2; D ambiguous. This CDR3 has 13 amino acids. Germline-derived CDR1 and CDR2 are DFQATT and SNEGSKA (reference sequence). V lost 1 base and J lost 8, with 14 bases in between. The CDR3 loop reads CSARVGPLGGYTF. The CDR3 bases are TGCAGTGCTAGAGTAGGACCCCTAGGGGGCTACACCTTC.

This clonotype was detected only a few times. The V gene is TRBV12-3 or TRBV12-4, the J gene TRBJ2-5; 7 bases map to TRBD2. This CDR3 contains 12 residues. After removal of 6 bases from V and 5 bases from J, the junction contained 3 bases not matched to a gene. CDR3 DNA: TGTGCCAGCAGGGAGGGAGGGGAGACCCAGTACTTC. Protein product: CASREGGETQYF.

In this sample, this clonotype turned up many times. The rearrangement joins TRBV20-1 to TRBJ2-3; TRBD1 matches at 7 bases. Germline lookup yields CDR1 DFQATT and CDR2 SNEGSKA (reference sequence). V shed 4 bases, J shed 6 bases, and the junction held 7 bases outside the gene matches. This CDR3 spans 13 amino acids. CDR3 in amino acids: CSAKTTGLDTQYF. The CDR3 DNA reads TGCAGTGCTAAGACGACAGGGTTGGATACGCAGTATTTT.

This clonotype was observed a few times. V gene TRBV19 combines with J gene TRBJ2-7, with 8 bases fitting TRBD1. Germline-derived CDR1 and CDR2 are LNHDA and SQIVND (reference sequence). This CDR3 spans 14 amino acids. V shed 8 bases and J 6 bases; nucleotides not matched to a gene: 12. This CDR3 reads CASGPPDRVGEQYF. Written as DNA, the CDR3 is TGTGCCAGTGGTCCCCCGGACAGGGTTGGCGAGCAGTACTTC.

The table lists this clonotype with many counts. The chain's CDR3 is CASSLVAGAGNEQFF. Written as DNA, the CDR3 is TGCGCCAGCAGCTTGGTAGCGGGAGCTGGCAATGAGCAGTTCTTC. J is TRBJ2-1 and V is TRBV5-1, with 9 bases matching TRBD2. The CDR3 totals 15 residues. V lost 0 bases and J lost 6; bases outside the gene matches: 4. Per germline, CDR1 SGHRS and CDR2 YFSETQ. The variable domain in full, with the rest retrieved from reference TRBV5-1 and TRBJ2-1, is KAGVTQTPRYLIKTRGQQVTLSCSPISGHRSVSWYQQTPGQGLQFLFEYFSETQRNKGNFPGRFSGRQFSNSRSEMNVSTLELGDSALYLCASSLVAGAGNEQFFGPGTRLTVL.

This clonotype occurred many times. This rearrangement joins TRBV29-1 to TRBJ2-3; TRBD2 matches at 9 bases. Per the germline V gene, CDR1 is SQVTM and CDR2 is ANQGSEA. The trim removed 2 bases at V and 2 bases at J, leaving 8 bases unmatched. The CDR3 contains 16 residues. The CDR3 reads CSVENSLAGDTDTQYF. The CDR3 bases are TGCAGCGTTGAAAATTCTTTAGCGGGAGACACAGATACGCAGTATTTT.

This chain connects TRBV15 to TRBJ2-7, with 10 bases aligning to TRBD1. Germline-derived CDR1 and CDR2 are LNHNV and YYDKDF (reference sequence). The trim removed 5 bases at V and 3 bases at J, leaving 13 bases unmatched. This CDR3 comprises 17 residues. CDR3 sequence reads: CATSAAGDRGINYEQYF. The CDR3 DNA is TGTGCCACCAGCGCGGCTGGGGACAGGGGAATAAACTACGAGCAGTACTTC.

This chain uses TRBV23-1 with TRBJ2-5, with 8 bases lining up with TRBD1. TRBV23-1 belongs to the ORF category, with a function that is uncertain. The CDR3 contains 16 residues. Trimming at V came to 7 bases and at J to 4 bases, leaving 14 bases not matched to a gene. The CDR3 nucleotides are TGCGCCAGCACCCCCCCGGCCTTTGGGACAGGAGAGACCCAGTACTTC. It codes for CASTPPAFGTGETQYF.